These 32 T cell receptor beta chains were sequenced from one sample in a study of Tregs in tolerant kidney transplant recipients (dated 2019 in TCRdb). Related donors were used in the transplants with nonmyeloablative bone marrow transplantation, and mixed chimerism was transient in the human trials. Library method: the immunoSEQ multiplex PCR assay. In its TCRdb copy, this immuneACCESS table keeps in-frame sequences only and misses some clones. Where compared with another copy, unresolved V genes explain less than half of these, and the others have no known cause. The sample table records some 10,000 clones. The biggest ten clones account for roughly a quarter of the sample. Sequenced here: CD8+ T cells from blood (PBMCs), sampled 24 months after the transplant. Every receptor here comes from a human patient who received a combined kidney and bone marrow transplant. Where a transplant has occurred, the graft donor may have supplied some of the T cells.

A word on this clone: The read ends 3 residues early relative to the CDR3; the germline J gene fills the gap. The chain uses TRBV11-3 and TRBJ2-1; 8 bases map to TRBD2. The CDR3 loop spans 15 amino acids. V shed 5 bases and J 3 bases; nucleotides not matched to a gene: 6. Germline V lookup: CDR1 SGHNT, CDR2 YENEEA. CDR3 DNA (partial): TGTGCCAGCAGCGAAAGCGGGAGATTCTACAATGAG. As protein: CASSESGRFYNE. The full CDR3 protein is CASSESGRFYNEQFF.

As regards this clone: The read ends 3 residues shy of where the CDR3 ends; the end is completed using the germline J gene. The J gene is TRBJ2-7, the V gene TRBV5-5; a weak D match, TRBD2 (6 bases). Trimming pared 1 base from V and 2 bases from J, leaving 13 bases between. CDR3 length: 15 amino acids. Germline V gives CDR1 SGHKS, CDR2 YYEKEE (reference sequence). The chain's CDR3 is CASSLLSSAAYEQYF. Partial CDR3 DNA: TGTGCCAGCAGCTTGCTGTCTAGCGCCGCCTACGAG.

For this clone: The read terminates 3 residues before the CDR3 end, so the remaining end is supplied by the germline J gene. The chain has TRBV7-6 and TRBJ2-3; no clear D. Trimming stripped 1 base from V and 5 bases from J, with 7 bases between. This CDR3 has 13 residues. Germline V CDR1 and CDR2: SGHVS, FNYEAQ. The CDR3 is CASSLDPVDTQYF. The covered CDR3 bases are TGTGCCAGCAGCTTAGATCCAGTAGATACG.

With regard to this clone: Read sequence stops 3 residues before the CDR3 end, and the germline J gene provides the missing end. The chain employs TRBV7-3 and TRBJ2-1; TRBD2 matches 9 bases. This CDR3 region has 15 residues. The germline CDR1 and CDR2 sequences are SGHTA and FQGTGA. Trimming at V came to 2 bases and at J to 2 bases, leaving 1 base not matched to a gene. The CDR3 spells CASSLLAGTYNEQFF. The CDR3 DNA, read in part, is TGTGCCAGCAGCTTACTAGCGGGAACCTACAATGAG.

The CDR3 region is CASSPMTGGETGNTIYF. CDR3 bases read: TGTGCCAGCTCACCCATGACAGGGGGCGAGACCGGAAACACC. The chain recombines TRBV18 with TRBJ1-3, with 10 bases matching TRBD1. The read terminates 3 residues ahead of where the CDR3 ends, so the germline J gene completes it. V lost 3 bases, J lost 4 bases, and 9 bases stayed unmatched. Germline CDR1 KGHSH, CDR2 LQKENI. This CDR3 is 17 amino acids long.

Comments on this clone: From the germline J gene comes the end of the CDR3, since the read stops 3 residues before it. The chain uses TRBV2 and TRBJ1-1, with 7 bases that match TRBD1. The CDR3 is made up of 11 amino acids. V was clipped by 8 bases and J by 4 bases; unmatched bases: 1. Per the germline V gene, CDR1 is SNHLY and CDR2 is FYNNEI. The CDR3 loop is CASRTGTEAFF. The CDR3 bases that were read are TGTGCCAGCCGGACAGGCACTGAA.

Comments on this clone: The read gets to within 3 residues of the CDR3 end, and the germline J gene fills in the rest. The rearrangement joins TRBV27 to TRBJ2-7; 8 bases map to TRBD1. Germline assignment: CDR1 MNHEY and CDR2 SMNVEV (reference sequence). The length of the CDR3 is 14 residues. Germline trimming cut 3 bases from V and 0 bases from J; bases unmatched to any gene: 1. This CDR3 reads CASSFGQGSYEQYF. CDR3 DNA, as far as it was read: TGTGCCAGCAGTTTCGGACAGGGCTCCTACGAG.

The part of the CDR3 DNA that was read is TGTGCCAGTAGTGCCGGGACTAGCGGGAGGGCCAATGAG. Its protein is CASSAGTSGRANE. The entire CDR3 protein reads CASSAGTSGRANEQFF. The V and J genes are TRBV19 and TRBJ2-1; 16 bases line up with TRBD2. The read terminates 3 residues ahead of where the CDR3 ends, so the germline J gene completes it. Germline assignment: CDR1 LNHDA and CDR2 SQIVND (reference sequence). This CDR3 has 16 residues. The V segment lost 5 bases and the J segment 6 bases; nucleotides outside the gene matches: 4.

In regard to this clone: The observed sequence ends 3 residues before the CDR3 terminus, with the missing tail filled in from the germline J gene. The gene calls are TRBV7-3 and TRBJ2-2, with 7 nucleotides matching TRBD2. With V trimmed by 4 bases and J by 4 bases, 9 bases remained unmatched. CDR3 length: 16 amino acids. Germline lookup yields CDR1 SGHTA and CDR2 FQGTGA. CDR3 DNA, as far as it was read: TGTGCCAGCAGCTCCTCGGGCCGCGGGGGCACCGGGGAG. Amino acid sequence: CASSSSGRGGTGE. The complete CDR3 protein is CASSSSGRGGTGELFF.

Concerning this clone: The missing CDR3 end, 3 residues past where the read stops, is filled in from the germline J gene. The chain recombines TRBV19 with TRBJ2-1; D is unresolved. CDR3 length equals 16 residues. Germline V gene lookup returns CDR1 LNHDA and CDR2 SQIVND (reference sequence). Trimming took 1 base from V and 1 from J, leaving 11 bases between them. The covered CDR3 bases are TGTGCCAGTAGTATAGGAGGAGCGCCTTCCTACAATGAG. Amino acids: CASSIGGAPSYNE. The entire CDR3 protein reads CASSIGGAPSYNEQFF.

To note about this clone: From the germline J gene comes the end of the CDR3, since the read stops 3 residues before it. This chain connects TRBV19 to TRBJ2-7, with 11 bases lining up with TRBD1. CDR1 is LNHDA, CDR2 SQIVND, per germline (reference sequence). The CDR3 loop spans 14 amino acids. With V trimmed by 5 bases and J by 3 bases, 3 bases remained unmatched. CDR3 protein: CASSSGTGGYEQYF. The DNA read from the CDR3 is TGTGCCAGTAGTTCCGGGACAGGGGGCTACGAG.

Comment on this clone: The CDR3 goes on 3 residues after the read ends, and that part is filled in from the germline J gene. The chain joins TRBV7-9 to TRBJ2-2; D is unresolved. Per the germline V gene, CDR1 is SEHNR and CDR2 is FQNEAQ (reference sequence). Deletions cut 5 bases from V and 8 bases from J, with 6 bases between. The CDR3 is made up of 11 amino acids. The CDR3 spells CASSPNGELFF. Partial CDR3 DNA: TGTGCCAGCAGCCCCAATGGGGAG.

In regard to this clone: Read sequence stops 3 residues before the CDR3 end, and the germline J gene provides the missing end. This sequence joins TRBV19 and TRBJ2-3; 8 positions agree with TRBD2. Germline V gene lookup returns CDR1 LNHDA and CDR2 SQIVND (reference sequence). Germline trimming cut 8 bases from V and 4 bases from J; bases unmatched to any gene: 5. The CDR3 is made up of 13 amino acids. The CDR3 spells CASSLGGADTQYF. The CDR3 bases that were read are TGTGCCAGTTCCCTCGGGGGGGCAGATACG. Drawing the rest from reference TRBV19 and TRBJ2-3, the complete variable domain is DGGITQSPKYLFRKEGQNVTLSCEQNLNHDAMYWYRQDPGQGLRLIYYSQIVNDFQKGDIAEGYSVSREKKESFPLTVTSAQKNPTAFYLCASSLGGADTQYFGPGTRLTVL.

Concerning this clone itself: The sequence runs out 3 residues before the end of the CDR3; the remainder is reconstructed from the germline J gene. This chain joins TRBV5-1 and TRBJ1-6, with a weak D call TRBD1 (6 bases). The CDR3 sequence is 18 residues long. Deletions cut 0 bases from V and 2 bases from J, with 15 bases between. The V gene's germline CDR1 is SGHRS and CDR2 YFSETQ. CDR3 sequence reads: CASSLGDTLWTYNSPLHF. The sequenced part of the CDR3 DNA is TGCGCCAGCAGCTTGGGGGACACACTTTGGACCTATAATTCACCC.

With respect to this clone: The missing CDR3 end, 3 residues past where the read stops, is filled in from the germline J gene. This chain uses TRBV5-1 with TRBJ2-5; TRBD2 aligns across 10 bases. This CDR3 is built from 16 residues. The V and J ends lost 1 base and 5 bases, in that order; junction bases with no gene match: 8. The germline V gene has CDR1 SGHRS and CDR2 YFSETQ. The covered CDR3 bases are TGCGCCAGCAGCTTGAGGGGACTAGCGCTGGAGGAGACC. Protein product: CASSLRGLALEET. The entire CDR3 is CASSLRGLALEETQYF.

Points on this clone: The CDR3 is cut off 3 residues early in the read; its end comes from the germline J gene. The rearrangement uses TRBV18 and TRBJ2-7; D call uncertain. This CDR3 has 15 residues. In germline, CDR1 is KGHSH, CDR2 LQKENI. Trimming removed 0 bases from V and 5 bases from J, with 14 bases in between. The CDR3 sequence is CASSPPTAGSDEQYF. Partial CDR3 DNA: TGTGCCAGCTCACCACCGACGGCCGGGTCAGACGAG.

On this clone itself: The sequence runs out 3 residues before the end of the CDR3; the remainder is reconstructed from the germline J gene. The rearrangement joins TRBV11-2 to TRBJ2-5; perhaps TRBD2 as D (6 bases). Germline CDR1 and CDR2: SGHAT and FQNNGV. The V and J ends lost 1 base and 7 bases respectively, with 10 bases between them. This CDR3 is built from 13 residues. This CDR3 reads CASSLGDWGTQYF. The CDR3 bases that were read are TGTGCCAGCAGCTTAGGGGACTGGGGGACC.

As to this clone: The CDR3 end falls 3 residues outside the read, so it is completed with the germline J gene. V and J are TRBV20-1 and TRBJ2-3; 14 bases fit TRBD2. J gave up 1 base and V 1 base, and 10 bases lay outside the gene matches. The CDR3 runs 19 residues. Germline V gene data show CDR1 as DFQATT and CDR2 as SNEGSKA (reference sequence). The CDR3 reads CSARGSTSGRVDGTDTQYF. Partial CDR3 DNA: TGCAGTGCTAGAGGATCGACTAGCGGGAGGGTTGATGGCACAGATACG.

Comments on this clone: The read terminates 3 residues before the CDR3 end, so the remaining end is supplied by the germline J gene. The chain has TRBV7-8 and TRBJ2-7; 13 nucleotides align to TRBD2. The CDR3 extends over 16 amino acids. In germline, CDR1 is SGHVS, CDR2 FQNEAQ. V gave up 5 bases and J gave up 3 bases; unmatched junction bases: 7. The CDR3 DNA, read in part, is TGTGCCAGCAGCACCGGACTAGCGGGGGCCTTCTACGAG. Amino acids: CASSTGLAGAFYE. The CDR3 reads in full as CASSTGLAGAFYEQYF.

Concerning this clone: The CDR3 goes on 3 residues after the read ends, and that part is filled in from the germline J gene. The genes are TRBV14 and TRBJ2-7, with D possibly being TRBD2 (6 bases). Trimming cost V 1 base and J 2 bases, with 15 bases left between them. The CDR3 covers 16 residues. Per germline, CDR1 SGHDN and CDR2 FVKESK. The covered CDR3 bases are TGTGCCAGCAGCCAAGGCGGGGAGCTGGGAACCTACGAG. Translation: CASSQGGELGTYE. The entire CDR3 protein is CASSQGGELGTYEQYF.

Comments on this clone: The read ends 3 residues shy of where the CDR3 ends; the end is completed using the germline J gene. The genes are TRBV6-2 or TRBV6-3 and TRBJ2-3; D possibly corresponds to TRBD2 (6 bases). The CDR3 has 16 residues. Looked up from germline, CDR1 is MNHEY and CDR2 is SVGEGT. V dropped 8 bases and J dropped 0 bases, with 18 bases sitting between them. CDR3 amino acids: CASGPGTFTSTDTQYF. The sequenced part of the CDR3 DNA is TGTGCCAGCGGGCCAGGGACTTTCACTAGCACAGATACG.

Remarks on this clone: The read ends 3 residues shy of where the CDR3 ends; the end is completed using the germline J gene. The chain employs TRBV5-1 and TRBJ2-7, with 10 nucleotides matching TRBD1. This CDR3 is 13 amino acids long. In germline, CDR1 is SGHRS, CDR2 YFSETQ. With 5 bases clipped from V and 5 bases from J, the junction kept 4 bases outside the gene matches. The CDR3 here is CASRGQGSHEQYF. The sequenced part of the CDR3 DNA is TGCGCCAGCAGGGGACAGGGGTCCCACGAG.

Turning to this clone: The read ends 3 residues before the CDR3 terminus; that terminus is restored from the germline J gene. The chain combines TRBV29-1 with TRBJ1-2; D gene uncertain. The CDR3 length is 17 residues. Germline CDR1 and CDR2: SQVTM and ANQGSEA. Trimming left V 6 bases short and J 4 bases short, with 27 bases between. CDR3 DNA, as far as it was read: TGCAGCGTGCTCGATTCCACCTCGGCCAGTGACATCTATGGC. This encodes CSVLDSTSASDIYG. The entire CDR3 protein is CSVLDSTSASDIYGYTF.

As regards this clone: The CDR3 goes on 3 residues after the read ends, and that part is filled in from the germline J gene. The chain carries TRBV20-1 and TRBJ2-1; D call uncertain. The CDR3 is made up of 10 amino acids. Germline V lookup: CDR1 DFQATT, CDR2 SNEGSKA (reference sequence). V lost 6 bases, J lost 3 bases, and 3 bases lay in between. The CDR3 protein is CSAFYNEQFF. The sequenced part of the CDR3 DNA is TGCAGTGCCTTCTACAATGAG.

As for this clone: The DNA ends 3 residues before the CDR3 does, and the rest of the CDR3 is filled in from the germline J gene. The chain combines TRBV29-1 with TRBJ2-1, with D uncertain. The germline V gene encodes CDR1 SQVTM and CDR2 ANQGSEA. There are 11 residues in the CDR3. V was pared by 0 bases and J by 7 bases, with 4 bases between. The CDR3 loop reads CSVEDRNEQFF. CDR3 DNA (partial): TGCAGCGTTGAAGATAGAAATGAG.

Of note for this clone: The CDR3 goes on 3 residues after the read ends, and that part is filled in from the germline J gene. The J gene is TRBJ1-4, the V gene TRBV10-2, with 12 nucleotides matching TRBD1. Germline V lookup: CDR1 WSHSY, CDR2 SAAADI. The CDR3 runs 14 residues. The ends lost 3 bases at V and 8 bases at J; junction bases unmatched: 1. CDR3 amino acids: CASSDGTGGEKLFF. The CDR3 DNA, read in part, is TGCGCCAGCAGTGATGGGACAGGGGGCGAAAAA.

Comment on this clone: The read finishes 3 residues shy of the CDR3 end, and the germline J gene is used to complete it. This chain uses TRBV5-5 with TRBJ2-1; D remains unclear. The CDR3 totals 13 residues. Germline lookup yields CDR1 SGHKS and CDR2 YYEKEE (reference sequence). V lost 1 base and J 5 bases, leaving 7 bases between the germline ends. The CDR3 bases that were read are TGTGCCAGCAGCTTGAGGCCTGACAATGAG. It encodes CASSLRPDNE. The CDR3 as a whole reads CASSLRPDNEQFF.

Concerning this clone itself: With the read ending 3 residues before the CDR3 end, the germline J gene is used to fill in that end. V gene TRBV2 combines with J gene TRBJ2-7; maybe TRBD1 (6 bases). The CDR3 has 15 residues. The V end was cut by 0 bases, the J end by 3 bases, with 12 bases between. The germline gives CDR1 SNHLY, CDR2 FYNNEI. The CDR3 bases that were read are TGTGCCAGCAGTGAAGCGGGGGCAGTACTCTACGAG. This encodes CASSEAGAVLYE. The whole CDR3 region reads CASSEAGAVLYEQYF.

Partial CDR3 DNA: TGTGCCAGCAGCCCCCAGGGACAGCCCAATCAGCCC. Encoded protein: CASSPQGQPNQP. The full CDR3 is CASSPQGQPNQPQHF. The chain couples TRBV4-2 to TRBJ1-5, with 7 positions matching TRBD1. The read ends 3 residues early relative to the CDR3; the germline J gene fills the gap. CDR1 and CDR2 (germline): LGHNA, YNFKEQ. The length of the CDR3 is 15 residues. Losses at the gene ends were 4 bases for V and 3 bases for J; bases not matched to a gene: 6.

Comment on this clone: The read comes to an end 3 residues before the CDR3 does, leaving the germline J gene to fill in the end. The V call is TRBV29-1, the J call TRBJ2-3; TRBD2 matches 8 bases. With V trimmed by 3 bases and J by 3 bases, 5 bases remained unmatched. This CDR3 region has 14 residues. CDR1 is SQVTM and CDR2 is ANQGSEA in the germline V gene. The CDR3 is CSVDGASGTDTQYF. The CDR3 bases that were read are TGCAGCGTTGATGGGGCTAGCGGGACAGATACG.

Worth noting for this clone: The read ends 3 residues shy of where the CDR3 ends; the end is completed using the germline J gene. The rearrangement joins TRBV19 to TRBJ1-2, with D possibly TRBD1 on 5 matching bases. Germline CDR1 reads LNHDA; CDR2 reads SQIVND (reference sequence). The CDR3 sequence is 12 residues long. The CDR3 protein is CASSIPGKGYTF. CDR3 DNA (partial): TGTGCCAGTAGTATCCCAGGGAAGGGC.

Turning to this clone: From the germline J gene comes the end of the CDR3, since the read stops 3 residues before it. The V gene is TRBV2, the J gene TRBJ1-5, with TRBD1 as a possible D gene (5 bases). Trimming removed 7 bases at V and 0 bases at J, with 13 bases between. Per the germline V gene, CDR1 is SNHLY and CDR2 is FYNNEI. The CDR3 is 15 residues long. This chain's CDR3 is CASKEQAYSNQPQHF. The part of the CDR3 DNA that was read is TGTGCCAGCAAGGAACAGGCCTATAGCAATCAGCCC.